A selection of T cell receptor beta chains follows, all from one sample in a study of shared clonotypes between healthy human individuals. Only in-frame clones appear in the TCRdb table, and some are missing; sequencing was by immunoSEQ multiplex PCR. The sample lists fewer than 1.6 million clones, around 98.5% occurring once. Sequencing was performed on naive CD4+ T cells sorted from blood. These TCRs come from a man aged 25-45 years in good health. Both conserved end residues are part of each CDR3. The D gene is left open where the match is weak. Expanded clones are given a class, and other clones once, few, many or no size at all.

CDR3 DNA | CDR3 protein | clone size | V gene | D gene | J gene
TGTGCCAGCAGCTCTACAGGGGCTAACTATGGCTACACCTTC | CASSSTGANYGYTF | NA | TRBV9 | TRBD1 | TRBJ1-2
TGTGCCAGCAATTGGGCTCGCAGGGGGCTATACGAGCAGTACTTC | CASNWARRGLYEQYF | NA | TRBV6-4 | TRBD1 | TRBJ2-7
TGTGCCAGCATTATAACCGGGACAACGAACACTGAAGCTTTCTTT | CASIITGTTNTEAFF | once | TRBV6-5 | NA | TRBJ1-1
TGTGCCAGCAGCGTAGGAGGTAGGACTGAGCAGTTCTTC | CASSVGGRTEQFF | NA | TRBV9 | NA | TRBJ2-1
TGTGCCAGCAGTGAAGCGGGCAGGGCCAATCAGCCCCAGCATTTT | CASSEAGRANQPQHF | once | TRBV6-1 | NA | TRBJ1-5
TGTGCCAGCAGCTCCTTCGGTTCTGGCACAGATACGCAGTATTTT | CASSSFGSGTDTQYF | NA | TRBV5-6 | NA | TRBJ2-3
TGTGCCAGCAGTGAAGCTGTAGCGGGAGTCGGCGAGCAGTACTTC | CASSEAVAGVGEQYF | NA | TRBV2 | TRBD2 | TRBJ2-7
TGTGCCAGCAGTTTATCGGGGGGAAACAATCAGCCCCAGCATTTT | CASSLSGGNNQPQHF | NA | TRBV28 | NA | TRBJ1-5
TGCGCCAGCAGCCCCGGACCCGGAGGCGGCACTGAAGCTTTCTTT | CASSPGPGGGTEAFF | NA | TRBV5-1 | NA | TRBJ1-1
TGTGCCAGCAGCTTAGATACAGGGTCCTACGAGCAGTACTTC | CASSLDTGSYEQYF | NA | TRBV11-2 | NA | TRBJ2-7
TGTGCCAGTAGTATTACTAGCGGGGGATCCTACGAGCAGTACTTC | CASSITSGGSYEQYF | NA | TRBV19 | TRBD2 | TRBJ2-7
TGTGCCAGCAGTCGCGGGAGCTTGGCAGATACGCAGTATTTT | CASSRGSLADTQYF | NA | TRBV25-1 | TRBD2 | TRBJ2-3
TGCAGCGTTGGGGGACTAGTTGGAGAGACCCAGTACTTC | CSVGGLVGETQYF | NA | TRBV29-1 | TRBD2 | TRBJ2-5
TGTGCCAGCAGCCTCCTGACCGGGAGTCTCGGCACAGATACGCAGTATTTT | CASSLLTGSLGTDTQYF | NA | TRBV9 | NA | TRBJ2-3
TGTGCCAGCAGCTTGGAGGGACAGGGGGAAGAGACCCAGTACTTC | CASSLEGQGEETQYF | NA | TRBV5-8 | TRBD1 | TRBJ2-5
TGTGCCAGCATCGACGGAGGACAGAACACTGAAGCTTTCTTT | CASIDGGQNTEAFF | NA | TRBV19 | NA | TRBJ1-1
TGTGCCAGCAGCCTTTCCGGGGCCCTGAATGAGCAGTACTTC | CASSLSGALNEQYF | NA | TRBV7-8 | NA | TRBJ2-7
TGTGCCAGTAGTATCGCTCGCTTAGGACTAGCGGAAAGCTACGAGCAGTACTTC | CASSIARLGLAESYEQYF | NA | TRBV19 | TRBD2 | TRBJ2-7
TGTGCTAGCAGCTTGTTTGGCGGGAACACCGGGGAGCTGTTTTTT | CASSLFGGNTGELFF | NA | TRBV7-7 | NA | TRBJ2-2
TGTGCCAGCAAGACGGGTCTCTTAGAGACCGGGGAGCTGTTTTTT | CASKTGLLETGELFF | NA | TRBV11-1 | NA | TRBJ2-2
TGTGCCAGCAGTTTCGACAGGGGTTCCTACAATGAGCAGTTCTTC | CASSFDRGSYNEQFF | NA | TRBV5-5 | TRBD1 | TRBJ2-1
TGCGCCAGCAGCTTAGGAGATTCGAGCGAGCAGTACTTC | CASSLGDSSEQYF | NA | TRBV5-1 | NA | TRBJ2-7
TGTGCCAGCAGTGAGTTTCGGGGGCGAGGCAATCAGCCCCAGCATTTT | CASSEFRGRGNQPQHF | NA | TRBV2 | NA | TRBJ1-5
TGCGCCAGCAGCCCCGGGACTCTGAGCTCCTACAATGAGCAGTTCTTC | CASSPGTLSSYNEQFF | NA | TRBV5-1 | NA | TRBJ2-1
TGTGCCAGCAGCCCATCGGGGGCCTCGGGCACTGAAGCTTTCTTT | CASSPSGASGTEAFF | NA | TRBV9 | NA | TRBJ1-1
TGTGCCAGTAGTATAGCGGCAGGGGACCACGAGCAGTACTTC | CASSIAAGDHEQYF | NA | TRBV19 | NA | TRBJ2-7
TGCAGCGTTGAAGGTTTACAGGTGAACACTGAAGCTTTCTTT | CSVEGLQVNTEAFF | NA | TRBV29-1 | NA | TRBJ1-1
TGTGCCAGCAGCAGAATCCGGATAAGCACAGATACGCAGTATTTT | CASSRIRISTDTQYF | NA | TRBV5-6 | NA | TRBJ2-3
TGCGCCAGCAGACAGCGGAGCTCTGGGGCCAACGTCCTGACTTTC | CASRQRSSGANVLTF | once | TRBV5-1 | NA | TRBJ2-6
TGTGCCAGTAGTCCCTTAGGGGTCCAAGAGACCCAGTACTTC | CASSPLGVQETQYF | NA | TRBV19 | NA | TRBJ2-5
TGTGCCAGCAGTGCCACAGACAGATACACCGGGGAGCTGTTTTTT | CASSATDRYTGELFF | NA | TRBV28 | NA | TRBJ2-2
TGTGCCACCAGCCGCCTAATCGGGAGGAGGAATGAGCAGTTCTTC | CATSRLIGRRNEQFF | NA | TRBV15 | TRBD2 | TRBJ2-1
TGTGCCAGCGAAGGGGTTGACCAGCCCCAGCATTTT | CASEGVDQPQHF | NA | TRBV28 | NA | TRBJ1-5
TGCGCCAGCTCGGGGGACGCAGAGACCCAGTACTTC | CASSGDAETQYF | NA | TRBV5-1 | NA | TRBJ2-5
TGTGCCACCAGCAGGTCGGGACTAGCGGGAGGGTCGGGCTACAATGAGCAGTTCTTC | CATSRSGLAGGSGYNEQFF | NA | TRBV15 | TRBD2 | TRBJ2-1
TGTGCCTGGAGGGCACGAGACTACGAGCAGTACTTC | CAWRARDYEQYF | NA | TRBV30 | NA | TRBJ2-7
TGTGCCAGCAGCTCCCCTCAGACCTCATACGAGCAGTACTTC | CASSSPQTSYEQYF | NA | TRBV5-4 | NA | TRBJ2-7
TGTGCCAGCAGTTTAGGTTCCGCGGGAGGGCCTAACGAGCAGTACTTC | CASSLGSAGGPNEQYF | NA | TRBV28 | TRBD2 | TRBJ2-7
TGCGCCAGCAGCTTGGAGTCAGGGGGAGAAAAACTGTTTTTT | CASSLESGGEKLFF | NA | TRBV5-1 | TRBD1 | TRBJ1-4
TGTGCCATCAGTGAGGTTCCCTTTCAGGGGTACAATGAGCAGTTCTTC | CAISEVPFQGYNEQFF | once | TRBV10-3 | NA | TRBJ2-1
TGCAGTGCTAGCCTTAAAACCGAGCAGTACTTC | CSASLKTEQYF | NA | TRBV20-1 | NA | TRBJ2-7
TGCGCCAGCAGCTTAAGCGGCACCTACGAGCAGTACTTC | CASSLSGTYEQYF | NA | TRBV5-1 | NA | TRBJ2-7
TGTGCCAGCAGCCCCGGACTAGCGGGAACTAGTGAGCAGTTCTTC | CASSPGLAGTSEQFF | NA | TRBV7-9 | TRBD2 | TRBJ2-1
TGTGCCAGCTCACCGAGACTAGCGGGAGAGGGATCTGGCGGGGAGCTGTTTTTT | CASSPRLAGEGSGGELFF | NA | TRBV18 | TRBD2 | TRBJ2-2
TGCGCCAGCAGCTTGATGGTTGGGGGCGCCGAGCAGTACTTC | CASSLMVGGAEQYF | NA | TRBV5-1 | NA | TRBJ2-7
TGTGCCACCAGACAGGGGGCGGTAGGAGAGCAGTACTTC | CATRQGAVGEQYF | NA | TRBV10-3 | TRBD1 | TRBJ2-7
TGTGCTAGCAGCCGCGGACTAGTATTGGAGAATGAGCAGTTCTTC | CASSRGLVLENEQFF | NA | TRBV7-7 | TRBD2 | TRBJ2-1
TGTGCCAGCAGCCCGCGGACTAGCAGCTCCTACGAGCAGTACTTC | CASSPRTSSSYEQYF | NA | TRBV7-4 | TRBD2 | TRBJ2-7
TGTGCCAGCAGTCCTACGGGCAATGAGCAGTTCTTC | CASSPTGNEQFF | NA | TRBV6-6 | NA | TRBJ2-1
TGTGCCAGCAGTCAAAGCTCTGGAAACACCATATATTTT | CASSQSSGNTIYF | NA | TRBV7-8 | NA | TRBJ1-3
TGTGCCAGCAGCCCCGGGGAGACCCAGTACTTC | CASSPGETQYF | NA | TRBV4-2 | NA | TRBJ2-5
TGCGCCAGCAGCCAGTTAGGACCGGGTGTAAACATTCAGTACTTC | CASSQLGPGVNIQYF | once | TRBV5-1 | NA | TRBJ2-4
TGTGCCAGTAGTATAGGTCCAGGGGCGGGAGTGATAGATACGCAGTATTTT | CASSIGPGAGVIDTQYF | NA | TRBV19 | NA | TRBJ2-3
TGTGCCAGCAGCCGACAGCGGACTAGAGGCAATCAGCCCCAGCATTTT | CASSRQRTRGNQPQHF | NA | TRBV14 | NA | TRBJ1-5
TGTGCCAGCAGCCGTCCCGGGACAGTCTACGAGCAGTACTTC | CASSRPGTVYEQYF | NA | TRBV5-4 | TRBD1 | TRBJ2-7
TGTGCCAGCAGTGTTCCCGCCCTTGATCAGCCCCAGCATTTT | CASSVPALDQPQHF | NA | TRBV11-2 | NA | TRBJ1-5
TGCGCCAGCAGCCAAGAAGGGGCAGGGGTGGCTTTCTTT | CASSQEGAGVAFF | NA | TRBV4-3 | NA | TRBJ1-1
TGTGCCAGCAGCGTTGGGACAGAGGTCACCGGGGAGCTGTTTTTT | CASSVGTEVTGELFF | once | TRBV9 | TRBD1 | TRBJ2-2
TGTGCCAGCAAGGACAGGGCGTCAATCGATGGCTACACCTTC | CASKDRASIDGYTF | NA | TRBV27 | TRBD1 | TRBJ1-2
TGTGCCAGCAGTTCAGGACAGGGCAGGAATCAGCCCCAGCATTTT | CASSSGQGRNQPQHF | NA | TRBV27 | TRBD1 | TRBJ1-5